This T cell receptor beta chain was recovered during a study of blood T cell repertoires in COVID-19. The CDR3 has 14 amino acids. Per germline, CDR1 SGHDT and CDR2 YYEEEE. V shed 4 bases, J shed 2 bases, and the junction held 4 bases outside the gene matches. Some clones are missing from TCRdb's copy, which holds only in-frame ones; the method was immunoSEQ multiplex PCR. This table has around 260,000 clones, approximately 88% appearing once. As to this clone: Other DNA variants within this sample encode the same CDR3.

The sample comprised peripheral blood. This chain joins TRBV5-6 and TRBJ2-5, with TRBD1 identical over 8 bases. The TCR comes from a woman in her thirties or forties who had recovered from COVID-19. Here the CDR3 reads CASSRRDRQETQYF. In nucleotides, the CDR3 is TGTGCCAGCAGCCGGCGGGACAGGCAAGAGACCCAGTACTTC.